The 31 T cell receptor beta chains below were found in one sample sequenced in a study of blood T cell repertoires in COVID-19. TCRdb's table, derived via immunoSEQ multiplex PCR, lists solely in-frame clones and lacks some. Seen here are around 300,000 clones, approximately 90% observed once, and the top ten hold 3%. Sequencing was carried out using PBMCs or T cells enriched from blood (not recorded which). These receptors were collected from a woman between 50 and 59 years old who had recovered from COVID-19.

This chain connects TRBV5-6 to TRBJ2-1, with TRBD2 identical over 12 bases. The CDR3 has 18 amino acids. V was clipped by 2 bases and J by 8 bases; unmatched bases: 14. Germline CDR1 and CDR2: SGHDT and YYEEEE. The CDR3 region has the DNA TGTGCCAGCAGCTTTTCAATTTGGGCTAGCGGGAGGGTCTATGAGCAGTTCTTC. It is translated as CASSFSIWASGRVYEQFF.

About this clone: With a much larger clone just one base away, this may be a read error. This rearrangement joins TRBV2 to TRBJ2-7; D is unclear. This CDR3 has 11 amino acids. Per germline, CDR1 SNHLY and CDR2 FYNNEI. Trimming removed 2 bases from V and 3 bases from J, with 2 bases in between. The CDR3 loop reads CASSEYYEQYF. The CDR3 DNA reads as TGTGCCAGCAGTGAATACTACGAGCAGTACTTC.

V and J are TRBV7-2 and TRBJ2-1, with 8 bases that match TRBD2. The V gene end was trimmed by 5 bases and the J gene end by 6 bases; junction bases not matched to a gene: 12. CDR3 length equals 16 residues. Germline V CDR1 and CDR2: SGHTA, FQGNSA. The CDR3 is CASSPLSGSIINEQFF. The CDR3 DNA is TGTGCCAGCAGCCCCCTCAGCGGGAGCATCATCAATGAGCAGTTCTTC.

The chain combines TRBV7-9 with TRBJ1-2; 8 bases agree with TRBD1. Germline CDR1 SEHNR, CDR2 FQNEAQ (reference sequence). Germline trimming cut 3 bases from V and 8 bases from J; bases unmatched to any gene: 8. CDR3 length: 14 amino acids. The DNA for the CDR3 is TGTGCCAGCAGCTTCACAGGGGGTTTGGGAGGCTACACCTTC. This encodes CASSFTGGLGGYTF.

CDR3 region: CASSYAGVIEQYF. DNA for the CDR3: TGTGCCAGCAGTTACGCAGGGGTCATCGAGCAGTACTTC. V usage is TRBV6-2 or TRBV6-3 and J usage is TRBJ2-7, with D perhaps matching TRBD1 (6 bases). V dropped 2 bases and J dropped 6 bases, with 11 bases sitting between them. CDR1 and CDR2 from the germline V gene are MNHEY and SVGEGT. The CDR3 sequence is 13 residues long.

J is TRBJ2-5 and V is TRBV4-1; 8 positions match TRBD2. The CDR3 consists of 15 residues. The J segment lost 4 bases and the V segment lost 5 bases, leaving 9 bases of the junction unmatched. Germline V gives CDR1 MGHRA, CDR2 YSYEKL. Here the CDR3 reads CASSSPGLGGETQYF. CDR3 in DNA: TGCGCCAGCAGCTCACCGGGACTAGGAGGAGAGACCCAGTACTTC.

The rearrangement joins TRBV5-1 to TRBJ2-5; 7 nucleotides align to TRBD2. The CDR3 is 16 residues long. Trimming took 3 bases from V and 3 from J; bases not matched to a gene: 11. Germline values: CDR1 SGHRS, CDR2 YFSETQ. This CDR3 reads CASSSLLTGRKETQYF. The CDR3 DNA reads TGCGCCAGCAGCTCCCTGTTGACCGGGAGGAAAGAGACCCAGTACTTC.

The chain joins TRBV7-8 to TRBJ2-1; D is unresolved. Germline V gene sequence: CDR1 SGHVS, CDR2 FQNEAQ. The V end was cut by 2 bases, the J end by 0 bases, with 8 bases between. The CDR3 loop spans 15 amino acids. CDR3 protein: CASSLLGVSYNEQFF. The CDR3 region has the DNA TGTGCCAGCAGCTTACTAGGCGTCTCCTACAATGAGCAGTTCTTC.

The chain uses TRBV2 and TRBJ2-2; 10 bases are shared with TRBD2. Germline V gene lookup returns CDR1 SNHLY and CDR2 FYNNEI. This CDR3 is 17 amino acids long. V dropped 3 bases and J dropped 3; count of bases not matched to a gene: 7. Here the CDR3 reads CASSEKAGGPDTGELFF. For the CDR3, the DNA is TGTGCCAGCAGTGAGAAAGCGGGAGGGCCAGACACCGGGGAGCTGTTTTTT.

This chain connects TRBV7-9 to TRBJ2-5; 11 bases align to TRBD2. CDR1 is SEHNR and CDR2 is FQNEAQ in the germline V gene (reference sequence). The CDR3 spans 15 residues. The ends lost 6 bases at V and 1 base at J; junction bases unmatched: 4. The CDR3 DNA follows: TGTGCCAGCAGGACTAGCGGGATACTCCAAGAGACCCAGTACTTC. Translated, it gives CASRTSGILQETQYF.

The chain links TRBV27 to TRBJ1-1, with TRBD1 matching over 7 bases. The CDR3 is 17 residues long. J was trimmed by 1 base and V by 5 bases; bases with no gene match: 13. Germline-derived CDR1 and CDR2 are MNHEY and SMNVEV (reference sequence). In nucleotides, the CDR3 is TGTGCCAGCAGTCCGGTGAGGGGGCAGTTGTGGAACACTGAAGCTTTCTTT. Translated: CASSPVRGQLWNTEAFF.

The chain joins TRBV6-2 or TRBV6-3 to TRBJ2-1; TRBD2 agrees at 8 bases. V shed 4 bases and J 3 bases; nucleotides not matched to a gene: 5. Germline V CDR1 and CDR2: MNHEY, SVGEGT. CDR3 length equals 15 residues. Here the CDR3 DNA reads TGTGCCAGCAGTTTTAGCGGGATCCGCTACAATGAGCAGTTCTTC. It encodes CASSFSGIRYNEQFF.

The chain links TRBV4-2 to TRBJ2-7; TRBD1 aligns across 8 bases. CDR1 is LGHNA and CDR2 is YNFKEQ in the germline V gene. The CDR3 extends over 14 amino acids. V lost 4 bases to trimming and J lost 0 bases; unmatched junction nucleotides: 2. The CDR3 reads CASSLGQDSYEQYF. CDR3 nucleotides: TGTGCCAGCAGCCTGGGACAGGACTCCTACGAGCAGTACTTC.

This chain connects TRBV28 to TRBJ2-7; 7 positions match TRBD2. This CDR3 region has 14 residues. V lost 5 bases, J lost 0 bases, and 4 bases stayed unmatched. Per the germline V gene, CDR1 is MDHEN and CDR2 is SYDVKM. The CDR3 region has the DNA TGTGCCAGCAGTAAGCGGGGAATCTCCTACGAGCAGTACTTC. Its translation is CASSKRGISYEQYF.

J is TRBJ1-5 and V is TRBV6-1; 9 bases are shared with TRBD1. This CDR3 is 14 amino acids long. Trimming removed 5 bases from V and 4 bases from J; junction bases left unmatched: 3. The germline CDR1 and CDR2 sequences are MNHNS and SASEGT. The CDR3, as DNA: TGTGCCAGCAGTCAGGGACAGGGAAATCAGCCCCAGCATTTT. Amino acids: CASSQGQGNQPQHF.

The V call is TRBV5-1, the J call TRBJ1-1, with unresolved D. V was trimmed by 2 bases and J by 0 bases, leaving 11 bases between them. CDR1 SGHRS and CDR2 YFSETQ come from the germline V gene. This CDR3 spans 15 amino acids. CDR3 sequence: CASSLNKQLNTEAFF. Written as DNA, the CDR3 is TGCGCCAGCAGCTTAAACAAACAGTTGAACACTGAAGCTTTCTTT.

This chain joins TRBV5-6 and TRBJ2-7; the D is unclear. The CDR3 sequence is 14 residues long. Germline V CDR1 and CDR2: SGHDT, YYEEEE. V lost 0 bases, J lost 0 bases, and 7 bases lay in between. CDR3 sequence reads: CASSLVAISYEQYF. For the CDR3, the DNA is TGTGCCAGCAGCTTGGTGGCAATCTCCTACGAGCAGTACTTC.

CDR3 loop: CASSGPRTEVYPDTQYF. The DNA for the CDR3 is TGCGCCAGCAGCGGCCCGAGGACAGAGGTTTACCCAGATACGCAGTATTTT. The chain recombines TRBV4-3 with TRBJ2-3; D is possibly TRBD1 (6 bases). The germline CDR1 and CDR2 sequences are LGHNA and YSLEER. Trimming took 5 bases from V and 4 from J, leaving 22 bases between them. The CDR3 contains 17 residues.

The chain uses TRBV29-1 and TRBJ2-7; D unclear. Per germline, CDR1 SQVTM and CDR2 ANQGSEA. Trimming left V 2 bases short and J 4 bases short, with 9 bases between. This CDR3 has 12 residues. This CDR3 reads CSVETVRYEQYF. The DNA for the CDR3 is TGCAGCGTTGAAACAGTAAGGTACGAGCAGTACTTC.

The chain combines TRBV9 with TRBJ2-1; possible D gene TRBD2, 6 bases. Trimming took 4 bases from V and 14 from J, leaving 19 bases between them. From germline, CDR1 is SGDLS and CDR2 YYNGEE. This CDR3 region has 13 residues. The CDR3 region is CASSFGDSWVKFF. The CDR3, as DNA: TGTGCCAGCAGCTTTGGGGACTCATGGGTAAAGTTCTTC.

This clone was seen once. V gene TRBV28 combines with J gene TRBJ2-7, with TRBD1 matching 8 bases. V lost 1 base, J lost 4 bases, and 3 bases stayed unmatched. The CDR3 is 14 amino acids. The V gene's germline CDR1 is MDHEN and CDR2 SYDVKM. CDR3 protein: CASSLLGTGYEQYF. Here the CDR3 DNA reads TGTGCCAGCAGTTTATTGGGGACAGGTTACGAGCAGTACTTC.

The rearrangement uses TRBV19 and TRBJ1-5; D is unclear. The CDR3 is made up of 13 amino acids. Germline values: CDR1 LNHDA, CDR2 SQIVND (reference sequence). V shed 3 bases and J shed 4 bases, with 7 bases lying between them. CDR3 coding DNA: TGTGCCAGTAGTATGCAGAGGAATCAGCCCCAGCATTTT. Translation: CASSMQRNQPQHF.

This chain joins TRBV7-2 and TRBJ1-1; D gene ambiguous. The CDR3 totals 16 residues. Germline lookup yields CDR1 SGHTA and CDR2 FQGNSA. V dropped 2 bases and J dropped 0 bases, with 13 bases sitting between them. CDR3 bases: TGTGCCAGCAGCTTAATCCCCGGGTATCTGAACACTGAAGCTTTCTTT. It yields the protein CASSLIPGYLNTEAFF.

This chain links TRBV28 with TRBJ1-2; 7 nucleotides match TRBD1. CDR1 is MDHEN and CDR2 is SYDVKM in the germline V gene. Losses at the gene ends were 6 bases for V and 2 bases for J; bases not matched to a gene: 6. The CDR3 runs to 14 residues. CDR3 sequence reads: CASRIGGTNYGYTF. In nucleotides, the CDR3 is TGTGCCAGCAGAATAGGGGGCACGAACTATGGCTACACCTTC.

The chain couples TRBV5-1 to TRBJ2-1, with 8 bases lining up with TRBD1. The CDR3 covers 13 residues. The V and J ends lost 3 bases and 7 bases, in that order; junction bases with no gene match: 3. Per germline, CDR1 SGHRS and CDR2 YFSETQ. The CDR3 nucleotides are TGCGCCAGCAGCTCATGGACAGGGAATGAGCAGTTCTTC. Translation gives CASSSWTGNEQFF.

The chain combines TRBV7-6 with TRBJ2-1, with TRBD2 matching over 11 bases. Trimming at V came to 5 bases and at J to 2 bases, leaving 2 bases not matched to a gene. This CDR3 comprises 15 residues. The germline CDR1 and CDR2 sequences are SGHVS and FNYEAQ. The CDR3 region is CASSKTSGTYNEQFF. CDR3 in DNA: TGTGCCAGCAGCAAGACTAGCGGGACCTACAATGAGCAGTTCTTC.

J is TRBJ1-2 and V is TRBV11-2, with D possibly being TRBD1 (5 bases). Trimming pared 5 bases from V and 2 bases from J, leaving 9 bases between. This CDR3 is 13 amino acids long. Germline CDR1 SGHAT, CDR2 FQNNGV. The DNA for the CDR3 is TGTGCCAGCAGCCGGACACCGAACTATGGCTACACCTTC. Protein sequence: CASSRTPNYGYTF.

The rearrangement uses TRBV7-9 and TRBJ1-2; a weak D match, TRBD1 (6 bases). The germline V gene encodes CDR1 SEHNR and CDR2 FQNEAQ (reference sequence). There are 13 residues in the CDR3. V was trimmed by 5 bases and J by 7 bases, leaving 14 bases between them. The CDR3 nucleotides read TGTGCCAGCAGCCAAAACAGGGTCGGTGGCTACACCTTC. It translates to CASSQNRVGGYTF.

The CDR3 region is CASRYIRQGTIGYGYTF. CDR3 nucleotides: TGTGCCAGCAGATACATCCGACAGGGGACCATAGGCTATGGCTACACCTTC. This chain connects TRBV6-2 or TRBV6-3 to TRBJ1-2; TRBD1 aligns across 8 bases. The CDR3 runs to 17 residues. Trimming took 6 bases from V and 4 from J; bases not matched to a gene: 16. CDR1 MNHEY and CDR2 SVGEGT come from the germline V gene.

The rearrangement joins TRBV11-1 to TRBJ1-1; D is undetermined. This CDR3 contains 13 residues. CDR1 is SGHAT and CDR2 is FQDESV in the germline V gene (reference sequence). V lost 6 bases to trimming and J lost 1 base, with 9 bases between them. Here the CDR3 DNA reads TGTGCCAGCAGTCACGGCGGGAACACTGAAGCTTTCTTT. This sequence encodes CASSHGGNTEAFF.

V usage is TRBV6-5 and J usage is TRBJ1-1; a possible D gene is TRBD1 (6 bases). CDR1 and CDR2 from the germline V gene are MNHEY and SVGAGI. The CDR3 runs to 13 residues. The V and J ends lost 11 bases and 1 base respectively, with 14 bases between them. The DNA for the CDR3 is TGTGCCGCCACAGGACAGTGGAACACTGAAGCTTTCTTT. Encoded protein: CAATGQWNTEAFF.